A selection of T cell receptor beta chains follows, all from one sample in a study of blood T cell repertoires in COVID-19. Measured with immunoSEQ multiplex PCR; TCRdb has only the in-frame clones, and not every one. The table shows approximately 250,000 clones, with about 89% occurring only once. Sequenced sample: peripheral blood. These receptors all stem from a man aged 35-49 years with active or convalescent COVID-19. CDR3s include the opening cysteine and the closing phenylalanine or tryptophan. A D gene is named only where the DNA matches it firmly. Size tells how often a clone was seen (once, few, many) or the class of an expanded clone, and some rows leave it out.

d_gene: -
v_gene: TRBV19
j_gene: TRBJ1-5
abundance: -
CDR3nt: TGTGCCAGCAACTGGGGGCAAGCCGATAGCAATCAGCCCCAGCATTTT
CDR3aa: CASNWGQADSNQPQHF

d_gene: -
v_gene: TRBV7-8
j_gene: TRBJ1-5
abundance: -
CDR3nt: TGTGCCAGCAGCTCGGCGGGGCTGGGCAATCAGCCCCAGCATTTT
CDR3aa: CASSSAGLGNQPQHF

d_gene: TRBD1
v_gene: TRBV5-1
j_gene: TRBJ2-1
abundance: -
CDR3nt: TGCGCCAGCTACCCCGGACAGGAGGTCGATGAGCAGTTCTTC
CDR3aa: CASYPGQEVDEQFF

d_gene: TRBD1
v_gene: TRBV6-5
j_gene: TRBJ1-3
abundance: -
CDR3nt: TGTGCCAGCAGCGAGGGGGCGCGGGGAAACACCATATATTTT
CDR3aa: CASSEGARGNTIYF

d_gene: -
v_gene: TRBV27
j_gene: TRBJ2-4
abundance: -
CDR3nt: TGTGCCAGCAGTTTAGCGGCGAAAAAAAACATTCAGTACTTC
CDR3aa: CASSLAAKKNIQYF

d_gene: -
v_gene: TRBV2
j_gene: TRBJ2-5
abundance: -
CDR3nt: TGTGCCAGCAGTCCGGGGGGCGCTTACGCCCAAGAGACCCAGTACTTC
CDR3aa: CASSPGGAYAQETQYF

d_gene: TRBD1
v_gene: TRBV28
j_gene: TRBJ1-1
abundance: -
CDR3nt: TGTGCCAGCAGTTACCCCGGACAGGGGAACACTGAAGCTTTCTTT
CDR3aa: CASSYPGQGNTEAFF

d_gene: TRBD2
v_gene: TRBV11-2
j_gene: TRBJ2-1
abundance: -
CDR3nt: TGTGCCAGCAGCTTAGCCTCTTTGGGACTAGCGGCCTACAATGAGCAGTTCTTC
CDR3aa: CASSLASLGLAAYNEQFF

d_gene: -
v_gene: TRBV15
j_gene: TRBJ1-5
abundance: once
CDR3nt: TGTGCCACCAGCAGACTTCGAACAGGGATCGGTCAGCCCCAGCATTTT
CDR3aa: CATSRLRTGIGQPQHF

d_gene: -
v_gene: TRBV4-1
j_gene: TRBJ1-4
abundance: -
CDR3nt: TGCGCCAGCAGCCCATCAGCGGGGCTGAATGAAAAACTGTTTTTT
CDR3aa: CASSPSAGLNEKLFF

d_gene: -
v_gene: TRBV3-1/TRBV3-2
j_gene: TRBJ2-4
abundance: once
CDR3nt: TGTGCCAGCAGCCAAACCACAGGGATACGTGGAAACATTCAGTACTTC
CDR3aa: CASSQTTGIRGNIQYF

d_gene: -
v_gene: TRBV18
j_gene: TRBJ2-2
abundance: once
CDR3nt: TGTGCCAGCTCCCAGGGTTCCACCGGGGAGCTGTTTTTT
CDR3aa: CASSQGSTGELFF

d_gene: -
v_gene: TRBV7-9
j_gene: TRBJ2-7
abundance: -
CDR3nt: TGTGCCAGCAGCTCCCCCGGGACCTACGAGCAGTACTTC
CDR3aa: CASSSPGTYEQYF

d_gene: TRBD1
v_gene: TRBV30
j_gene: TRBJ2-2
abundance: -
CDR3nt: TGTGCCTGGAGTGTGGGGGCAGGGGGAACCGGGGAGCTGTTTTTT
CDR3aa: CAWSVGAGGTGELFF

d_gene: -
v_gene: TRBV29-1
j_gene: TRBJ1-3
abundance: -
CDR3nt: TGCAGCGCCGGCCCGGACAGTCTCTCTGGAAACACCATATATTTT
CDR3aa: CSAGPDSLSGNTIYF

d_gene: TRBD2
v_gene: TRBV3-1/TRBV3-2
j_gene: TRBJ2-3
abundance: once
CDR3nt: TGTGCCAGCAGCAAACCCAATGCGGGAGGCCAGTATTTT
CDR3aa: CASSKPNAGGQYF

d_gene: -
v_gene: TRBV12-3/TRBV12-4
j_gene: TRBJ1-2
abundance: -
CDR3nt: TGTGCCAGCAGTTTAGGAACGAGGGGCTACACCTTC
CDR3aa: CASSLGTRGYTF

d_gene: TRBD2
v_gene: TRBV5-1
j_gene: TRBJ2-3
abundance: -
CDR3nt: TGCGCCAGCAGCTTTGGTCCTAGCGGGGGGGCCCAAAGTTACACAGATACGCAGTATTTT
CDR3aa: CASSFGPSGGAQSYTDTQYF

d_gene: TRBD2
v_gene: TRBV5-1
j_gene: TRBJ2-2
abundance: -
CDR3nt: TGCGCCAGCAGCGCTCGGACAGGGCCTAGCGGGAGCCTCCCGAACACCGGGGAGCTGTTTTTT
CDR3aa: CASSARTGPSGSLPNTGELFF

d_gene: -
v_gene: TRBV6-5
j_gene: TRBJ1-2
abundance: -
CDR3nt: TGTGCCAGCAGTTACTCGCTCCCACGGGACTATGGCTACACCTTC
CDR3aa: CASSYSLPRDYGYTF

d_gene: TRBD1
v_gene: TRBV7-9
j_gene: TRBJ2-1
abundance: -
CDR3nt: TGTGCCAGCAGCTTGACCTCCGGGACAGGGAACAATGAGCAGTTCTTC
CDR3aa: CASSLTSGTGNNEQFF

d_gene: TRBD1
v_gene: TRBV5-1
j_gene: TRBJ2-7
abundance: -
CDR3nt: TGCGCCAGCAGCTGGACAGGCCTCGGGATGGCCTACGAGCAGTACTTC
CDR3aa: CASSWTGLGMAYEQYF

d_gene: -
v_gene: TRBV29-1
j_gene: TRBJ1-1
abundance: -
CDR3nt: TGCAGCGTTGAAGGGGAAGAGGGAACAGACTACACTGAAGCTTTCTTT
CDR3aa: CSVEGEEGTDYTEAFF

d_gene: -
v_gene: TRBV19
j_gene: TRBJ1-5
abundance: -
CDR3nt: TGTGCCAGTAGTATTCAAAACAGGGCCCAGCCCCAGCATTTT
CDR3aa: CASSIQNRAQPQHF